The 21 T cell receptor beta chains listed next were all sequenced from one sample in a study of T cells after yellow fever vaccination. Via MiXCR, TCRdb re-called the 5' RACE reads, giving one row per CDR3 protein. In the table there are about 160,000 distinct CDR3 sequences, 6% to 7.5% of which are singletons. The sequenced sample was CD4+ T cells sorted from PBMCs, obtained roughly 5 days after the first yellow fever vaccination. These receptors all stem from a young man who received the YFV17D yellow fever vaccine.

The chain combines TRBV5-1 with TRBJ1-2; 10 nucleotides agree with TRBD1. Trimming at V came to 8 bases and at J to 0 bases, leaving 7 bases not matched to a gene. The CDR3 runs to 15 residues. Germline V gives CDR1 SGHRS, CDR2 YFSETQ. The CDR3: CASSRDRGANYGYTF. The DNA of the CDR3 is TGCGCCAGTAGCCGGGACAGGGGAGCTAACTATGGCTACACCTTC.

CDR3 region: CASSNRGRRTGELFF. CDR3 sequence (DNA): TGTGCCAGCAGTAACAGGGGGCGCCGGACCGGGGAGCTGTTTTTT. The chain combines TRBV28 with TRBJ2-2; TRBD1 matches at 9 bases. V trimming: 5 bases; J trimming: 5 bases; junction bases outside the gene matches: 6. The CDR3 length is 15 residues. Per germline, CDR1 MDHEN and CDR2 SYDVKM.

A few counts support this clonotype. The chain joins TRBV11-1 to TRBJ2-2, with TRBD2 matching over 13 bases. From germline, CDR1 is SGHAT and CDR2 FQDESV (reference sequence). Trimming cost V 5 bases and J 5 bases; bases outside gene matches: 11. The CDR3 contains 18 residues. CDR3 in DNA: TGTGCCAGCAGCCGACTGTCTAGGACTAGCGGGGGAACCGGGGAGCTGTTTTTT. The encoded protein is CASSRLSRTSGGTGELFF.

A few counts support this clonotype. This chain uses TRBV5-1 with TRBJ1-4; D not certain. The germline gives CDR1 SGHRS, CDR2 YFSETQ. With 0 bases removed from V and 4 bases from J, the gap between germline ends came to 7 bases. This CDR3 spans 14 amino acids. In DNA form, the CDR3 reads TGCGCCAGCAGCTTGGTTTATATTAATGAAAAACTGTTTTTT. This encodes CASSLVYINEKLFF.

This clonotype was counted ten times or more. The chain combines TRBV12-3 or TRBV12-4 with TRBJ1-2, with D uncertain. This CDR3 is 13 amino acids long. V lost 5 bases, J lost 4 bases, and 11 bases lay in between. Here the CDR3 reads CASSVGTAYGYTF. The CDR3 DNA sequence: TGTGCCAGCAGTGTAGGAACGGCCTATGGCTACACCTTC.

This clonotype was seen ten or more times. V usage is TRBV7-9 and J usage is TRBJ2-7; D unresolved. The germline V gene has CDR1 SEHNR and CDR2 FQNEAQ (reference sequence). The CDR3 consists of 12 residues. V was cut by 5 bases and J by 5 bases, with 10 bases left in between. The CDR3 is CASSLRSDEQYV. The CDR3 nucleotides read TGTGCCAGCAGCCTAAGGTCAGACGAGCAGTACGTC.

This clonotype was detected many times. The chain uses TRBV5-5 and TRBJ2-7, with D possibly being TRBD1 or TRBD2 (5 bases each). Deletions cut 3 bases from V and 5 bases from J, with 15 bases between. The CDR3 is made up of 14 amino acids. Germline V CDR1 and CDR2: SGHKS, YYEKEE (reference sequence). The CDR3 nucleotides read TGTGCCAGCAGCTGGGACCCGTCTTTGGACGAGCAGTACGTC. As protein: CASSWDPSLDEQYV.

This clonotype was recorded at least ten times. The J gene is TRBJ2-7, the V gene TRBV20-1, with 7 nucleotides matching TRBD2. Germline V CDR1 and CDR2: DFQATT, SNEGSKA (reference sequence). The V and J ends lost 5 bases and 1 base, in that order; junction bases with no gene match: 8. The CDR3 spans 14 residues. The chain's CDR3 is CSAEAPSGSYEQYV. The CDR3 DNA reads as TGCAGTGCTGAGGCCCCTAGCGGTTCCTACGAGCAGTACGTC.

The rearrangement joins TRBV11-2 to TRBJ2-5, with D perhaps matching TRBD1 (6 bases). The length of the CDR3 is 17 residues. V lost 5 bases to trimming and J lost 3 bases, with 22 bases between them. The germline gives CDR1 SGHAT, CDR2 FQNNGV. The CDR3 reads CASSLRLLGAREETQYF. The CDR3 DNA reads TGTGCCAGCAGCCTTAGGTTGCTGGGGGCGCGGGAAGAGACCCAGTACTTC.

This clonotype has ten or more counts. CDR3 residues: CASSYSNRRAGISYEQYV. Here the CDR3 DNA reads TGTGCCAGCAGTTACTCGAATCGGAGAGCGGGAATCTCCTACGAGCAGTACGTC. This chain uses TRBV6-2 or TRBV6-3 with TRBJ2-7; 7 positions match TRBD2. Germline CDR1 reads MNHEY; CDR2 reads SVGEGT. With V trimmed by 0 bases and J by 0 bases, 11 bases remained unmatched. CDR3 size: 18 residues.

This clonotype has at least ten counts. This chain connects TRBV7-6 to TRBJ1-4; 11 bases are a match to TRBD1. CDR3 length: 16 residues. J gave up 10 bases and V 1 base, and 8 bases lay outside the gene matches. Germline V gives CDR1 SGHVS, CDR2 FNYEAQ. The CDR3 region has the DNA TGTGCCAGCAGCTTAGAAGTCGGGACAGGGGGGGGAAAACTGTTTTTT. Translating it yields CASSLEVGTGGGKLFF. Full variable domain (missing parts from reference TRBV7-6 and TRBJ1-4): GAGVSQSPRYKVTKRGQDVALRCDPISGHVSLYWYRQALGQGPEFLTYFNYEAQQDKSGLPNDRFSAERPEGSISTLTIQRTEQRDSAMYRCASSLEVGTGGGKLFFGSGTQLSVL.

This rearrangement joins TRBV2 to TRBJ1-6; TRBD1 aligns across 9 bases. The CDR3 contains 13 residues. V lost 10 bases to trimming and J lost 7 bases; unmatched junction nucleotides: 5. CDR1 SNHLY and CDR2 FYNNEI come from the germline V gene. CDR3 coding DNA: TGTGCCACCGGAACAGGGGGCAATTCACCCCTCCACTTT. Translated, it gives CATGTGGNSPLHF.

This clonotype was picked up many times. For the CDR3, the DNA is TGCGCCAGCAGCCCCCTCCTGGGAGGTGAAAAACTGTTTTTT. Its protein product is CASSPLLGGEKLFF. The chain recombines TRBV5-1 with TRBJ1-4; D uncertain. CDR1 and CDR2 from the germline V gene are SGHRS and YFSETQ. The CDR3 consists of 14 residues. The V gene lost 4 bases and the J gene lost 7 bases, with 14 bases spanning the gap. Using reference TRBV5-1 and TRBJ1-4 for the parts outside the CDR3, the full variable domain is KAGVTQTPRYLIKTRGQQVTLSCSPISGHRSVSWYQQTPGQGLQFLFEYFSETQRNKGNFPGRFSGRQFSNSRSEMNVSTLELGDSALYLCASSPLLGGEKLFFGSGTQLSVL.

The gene calls are TRBV5-5 and TRBJ1-6, with D unclear. V dropped 4 bases and J dropped 8 bases, with 13 bases sitting between them. Germline CDR1 reads SGHKS; CDR2 reads YYEKEE (reference sequence). The CDR3 has 14 amino acids. Here the CDR3 reads CASSLGREYSPLHF. CDR3 nucleotides: TGTGCCAGCAGCCTCGGGAGAGAGTATTCACCCCTCCACTTT.

This clonotype showed up many times. The V call is TRBV24-1, the J call TRBJ2-1; 11 positions agree with TRBD1. The CDR3 extends over 15 amino acids. After removal of 6 bases from V and 4 bases from J, the junction contained 4 bases not matched to a gene. Germline values: CDR1 KGHDR, CDR2 SFDVKD. CDR3 sequence (DNA): TGTGCCACCAGTCCCCGGGACAGGGGGTACAATGAGCAGTTCTTC. Translating it yields CATSPRDRGYNEQFF.

In its sample, this clonotype was seen many times. The CDR3 spells CASRNRRAGELFF. DNA of the CDR3: TGTGCCAGCAGAAACAGGAGGGCCGGGGAGCTGTTTTTT. This chain connects TRBV12-3 or TRBV12-4 to TRBJ2-2; D perhaps matches TRBD2 (6 bases). Deletions cut 6 bases from V and 6 bases from J, with 11 bases between. There are 13 residues in the CDR3.

This clonotype has just a few counts. The chain couples TRBV18 to TRBJ1-2; 7 bases match TRBD1. CDR3 length: 13 amino acids. The J segment lost 8 bases and the V segment lost 4 bases, leaving 7 bases of the junction unmatched. In germline, CDR1 is KGHSH, CDR2 LQKENI. The DNA for the CDR3 is TGTGCCAGCTCACTGACAGGGACTGAGGGCTACACCTTC. Translated, it gives CASSLTGTEGYTF.

The chain couples TRBV6-2 or TRBV6-3 to TRBJ2-2, with a tentative D call TRBD1 (5 bases). The CDR3 has 16 residues. Germline values: CDR1 MNHEY, CDR2 SVGEGT. V lost 7 bases, J lost 1 base, and 16 bases lay in between. In DNA form, the CDR3 reads TGTGCCAGCACCCTCCAGGCAGGGAAGAACACCGGGGAGCTGTTTTTT. Protein sequence: CASTLQAGKNTGELFF.

In its sample, this clonotype was seen once. A read error may be the cause here, since a much bigger clone is one base away. The chain couples TRBV25-1 to TRBJ2-3; the D is unclear. V was pared by 9 bases and J by 5 bases, with 12 bases between. CDR3 size: 12 residues. The germline gives CDR1 MGHDK, CDR2 SYGVNS. The CDR3: CARSSMGDTQYF. In nucleotides, the CDR3 is TGTGCCAGAAGTTCGATGGGAGATACGCAGTATTTT.

This clonotype was observed many times. In DNA, the CDR3 is TGCGCCAGCAGCCAAGATGCTAGCGGGGGGGCAATAGATACGCAGTATTTT. This sequence encodes CASSQDASGGAIDTQYF. The V and J genes are TRBV4-3 and TRBJ2-3, with TRBD2 identical over 12 bases. Per germline, CDR1 LGHNA and CDR2 YSLEER. The V segment lost 0 bases and the J segment 5 bases; nucleotides outside the gene matches: 6. The length of the CDR3 is 17 residues.

This clonotype was seen repeatedly, ten times or more. The chain joins TRBV7-2 to TRBJ2-5; D gene ambiguous. The germline V gene has CDR1 SGHTA and CDR2 FQGNSA. Trimming removed 4 bases from V and 5 bases from J, with 14 bases in between. The CDR3 spans 14 residues. In DNA form, the CDR3 reads TGTGCCAGCAGCTCTACCAGAGCTTGGGAGACCCAGTACTTC. This encodes CASSSTRAWETQYF.